The TCR beta chain under discussion was sequenced for a study of T cell clonotyping in hematopoietic cell transplantation. Study overall: Cytoreduction preceded collection of pretransplant recipient samples.

Germline values: CDR1 ENHRY, CDR2 SYGVKD. The CDR3 is 15 residues long. V shed 3 bases and J shed 0 bases, with 11 bases lying between them. Remarks on this clone: Antigen unknown.

Time point indicated: recipient sample about 28 days before transplant, after cytoreduction. General study results and limits: Pathologically expanded recipient clonotypes increased progressively from day 30 to day 180 as diversity fell. No sorting was done, leaving CD4 and CD8 contributions mixed. Graft donor and pretransplant recipient Inverse Simpson Index values predicted broader posttransplant TCR diversity.

Assay used: immunoSEQ multiplex PCR; TCRdb lists only in-frame clones, some missing. The sample records about 76,000 clones, 90% to 97% being singletons. This chain uses TRBV10-3 with TRBJ2-5, with D perhaps TRBD1 (5 bases). The sequence was collected from a woman aged 50 to 65 with acute myeloid leukemia. Some clones in this sample may be carry-over from other donors' samples. The specimen comprised peripheral blood mononuclear cells, sampled before stem cell transplant. The CDR3 bases are TGTGCCATCAGTGAAGGGGCTGCCAACCAAGAGACCCAGTACTTC. Translation: CAISEGAANQETQYF.